These T cell receptor beta chains were read from a single sample in a study of CD8+CD57+ T cells in acquired aplastic anemia. Via MiXCR, TCRdb re-called the reads, giving one row per CDR3 protein. In the table there are around 150,000 distinct CDR3 sequences, around 50% of which are singletons. The sample taken for sequencing was sorted CD4+, CD8+, or CD8+CD57+ T cells (not recorded which) from PBMCs. These receptors originate from a human donor with aplastic anemia. CDR3s include the opening cysteine and the closing phenylalanine or tryptophan. The D gene is left open where the match is weak. Rows give clone size only sometimes, using once, few, many, or a class for an expanded clone.

J: TRBJ1-5
D: NA
V: TRBV19
size: NA
length: 14
DNA: TGTGCCAGTAGGGCTACAGGGTTCCATCAGCCCCAGCATTTT
CDR3: CASRATGFHQPQHF

J: TRBJ2-2
D: TRBD2
V: TRBV19
size: many
length: 18
DNA: TGTGCCAGTAGTATCAGAAAGCCGGGACTAGGGGACACCGGGGAGCTGTTTTTT
CDR3: CASSIRKPGLGDTGELFF

J: TRBJ2-3
D: NA
V: TRBV2
size: NA
length: 15
DNA: TGTGCCAGCACTACAGGCTCTATGAACACAGATACGCAGTATTTT
CDR3: CASTTGSMNTDTQYF

J: TRBJ2-2
D: NA
V: TRBV12-3/TRBV12-4
size: once
length: 13
DNA: TGTGCCAGCTGCCCCCAGGCGGGTGGGGAGCTGTTTTTT
CDR3: CASCPQAGGELFF

J: TRBJ1-1
D: NA
V: TRBV25-1
size: NA
length: 16
DNA: TGTGCCAGCAGTGAATGGACAGCCAGTAGGAACACTGAAGCTTTCTTT
CDR3: CASSEWTASRNTEAFF

J: TRBJ2-5
D: TRBD1
V: TRBV6-1
size: many
length: 14
DNA: TGTGCCAGCAGGGGGACAGGGCGAGGCGAGACCCAGTACTTC
CDR3: CASRGTGRGETQYF

J: TRBJ2-7
D: NA
V: TRBV9
size: NA
length: 14
DNA: TGTGCCAGCAGCGTAGGAGGGTTTTTTGACGAGCAGTACTTC
CDR3: CASSVGGFFDEQYF

J: TRBJ2-2
D: NA
V: TRBV7-2
size: few
length: 12
DNA: TGTGCCTGCAGCTTAGGGCGCGGGGAGCTGTCTTTT
CDR3: CACSLGRGELSF

J: TRBJ1-4
D: NA
V: TRBV20-1
size: many
length: 14
DNA: TGCAGTGCCTCGGACTCTCCGAAGGATGAAAAACTGTTTTTT
CDR3: CSASDSPKDEKLFF

J: TRBJ1-6
D: NA
V: TRBV7-3
size: NA
length: 17
DNA: TGTGCCAGCAGCTTAGTTTGGGGTCGGGGTACCGATTCACCCCTCCACTTT
CDR3: CASSLVWGRGTDSPLHF

J: TRBJ2-1
D: TRBD2
V: TRBV18
size: NA
length: 16
DNA: TGTGCCAGCTCACCCACAGGACTAGCGGTCTACAATGAGCAGTTCTTC
CDR3: CASSPTGLAVYNEQFF

J: TRBJ1-6
D: TRBD1
V: TRBV10-3
size: NA
length: 17
DNA: TGTGCCATCAGTGAGTCGGCAGGGGGCTCCTATAATTCACCCCTCCACTTT
CDR3: CAISESAGGSYNSPLHF

J: TRBJ2-3
D: NA
V: TRBV9
size: NA
length: 11
DNA: TGTGCCAGCAGTCCGGCAGGTACGCAGTATTTT
CDR3: CASSPAGTQYF

J: TRBJ1-5
D: NA
V: TRBV9
size: many
length: 15
DNA: TGTGCCAGCAGCGAAGGACACCTAGGGGATCAGCCCCAGCATTTT
CDR3: CASSEGHLGDQPQHF

J: TRBJ2-7
D: NA
V: TRBV7-6
size: few
length: 13
DNA: TGTGCCAGCAGCTCCGGGACAACCTACGAGCAGTACTTC
CDR3: CASSSGTTYEQYF

J: TRBJ1-1
D: TRBD1
V: TRBV5-1
size: many
length: 13
DNA: TGCGCCAGCAGCCTAGGACAGGGGGGCGAAGCTTTCTTT
CDR3: CASSLGQGGEAFF

J: TRBJ2-7
D: TRBD2
V: TRBV19
size: many
length: 15
DNA: TGTGCCAGTAGAAGGGGAGCGGGAGATAGCTACGAGCAGTACTTC
CDR3: CASRRGAGDSYEQYF

J: TRBJ1-2
D: TRBD1
V: TRBV10-3
size: NA
length: 13
DNA: TGTGCCATCAGTGGGGACAGCAACTATGGCTACACCTTC
CDR3: CAISGDSNYGYTF

J: TRBJ1-1
D: TRBD1
V: TRBV10-1
size: NA
length: 15
DNA: TGCGCCAGCAGCCCGGGACAGGGAACGAACACTGAAGCTTTCTTT
CDR3: CASSPGQGTNTEAFF

J: TRBJ2-1
D: TRBD2
V: TRBV25-1
size: NA
length: 16
DNA: TGTGCCAGCCAAACCCCGACTAGCGGGGGTTACAATGAGCAGTTCTTC
CDR3: CASQTPTSGGYNEQFF

J: TRBJ2-5
D: TRBD2
V: TRBV12-3/TRBV12-4
size: NA
length: 16
DNA: TGTGCCAGCAGTTTAGCGCGGATAGCGGGACAAGAGACCCAGTACTTC
CDR3: CASSLARIAGQETQYF

J: TRBJ1-5
D: NA
V: TRBV20-1
size: many
length: 15
DNA: TGCAGTGTCACCCCGCGGCTCGGTGGAAATCAGCCCCAGCATTTT
CDR3: CSVTPRLGGNQPQHF

J: TRBJ2-1
D: TRBD2
V: TRBV20-1
size: NA
length: 14
DNA: TGCAGTGGGCGAGCGGGGGGAACGAACAATGAGCAGTTCTTC
CDR3: CSGRAGGTNNEQFF

J: TRBJ1-6
D: TRBD1
V: TRBV27
size: NA
length: 15
DNA: TGTGCCAGCACCCCAGGGGGGGGAAATAATTCACCCCTCCACTTT
CDR3: CASTPGGGNNSPLHF

J: TRBJ2-7
D: NA
V: TRBV10-3
size: NA
length: 12
DNA: TGTGCCATCATGGACAACTCCTACGAGCAGTACTTC
CDR3: CAIMDNSYEQYF

J: TRBJ2-1
D: NA
V: TRBV10-3
size: NA
length: 12
DNA: TGTGCCTCATCCGGGACATCGACTGAGCAGTTCTTC
CDR3: CASSGTSTEQFF

J: TRBJ2-3
D: NA
V: TRBV7-3
size: many
length: 14
DNA: TGTGCCAGCAGCTCGCGGACCAACACAGATACGCAGTATTTT
CDR3: CASSSRTNTDTQYF

J: TRBJ2-7
D: TRBD1
V: TRBV19
size: many
length: 14
DNA: TGTGCCAGTAGTGGGACAGGGGGGCATAGGGAGCAGTACTTC
CDR3: CASSGTGGHREQYF

J: TRBJ1-5
D: NA
V: TRBV27
size: NA
length: 14
DNA: TGTGCCAGCAGTTTATCGCCCTCCATCGGGGCCCAGCATTTT
CDR3: CASSLSPSIGAQHF

J: TRBJ2-3
D: NA
V: TRBV24-1
size: NA
length: 12
DNA: TGTGCCACCGCCGGACGCACAGATACGCAGTATTTT
CDR3: CATAGRTDTQYF

J: TRBJ1-2
D: NA
V: TRBV25-1
size: NA
length: 15
DNA: TGTGCCAGCAGTGCGAGGGACACTGATAACTATGGCTACACCTTC
CDR3: CASSARDTDNYGYTF

J: TRBJ2-7
D: TRBD2
V: TRBV24-1
size: NA
length: 16
DNA: TGTGCCAGCAGCCTAACTAGCGGGAGTGGATCCTACGAGCAGTACTTC
CDR3: CASSLTSGSGSYEQYF

J: TRBJ1-1
D: NA
V: TRBV25-1
size: NA
length: 16
DNA: TGTGCCAGCAGTGCCTACTCCGGGACACCTAGTTCCCAAGCTTTCTTT
CDR3: CASSAYSGTPSSQAFF

J: TRBJ2-1
D: TRBD2
V: TRBV15
size: few
length: 14
DNA: TGTGCCACCAGTTCTACTAGCGGGTACAATGAGCAGTTCTTC
CDR3: CATSSTSGYNEQFF

J: TRBJ2-7
D: NA
V: TRBV2
size: NA
length: 13
DNA: TGTGCCAGCACCTCGGGAACAGGGTCCGAGCAGTACTTC
CDR3: CASTSGTGSEQYF

J: TRBJ1-1
D: NA
V: TRBV19
size: many
length: 17
DNA: TGTGCCAGTAGTATTGAGTTTCCGGGACACCCGAACACTGAAGCTTTCTTT
CDR3: CASSIEFPGHPNTEAFF

J: TRBJ2-6
D: TRBD2
V: TRBV28
size: few
length: 16
DNA: TGTGCCAGCAGTTCCCGACTAGCGGGATCGGCCAACGTCCTGACTTTC
CDR3: CASSSRLAGSANVLTF

J: TRBJ2-5
D: TRBD2
V: TRBV20-1
size: once
length: 13
DNA: TGCAGTGCTCTAGCGGGGTTTAGGGAGACCCAGTACTTC
CDR3: CSALAGFRETQYF

J: TRBJ2-7
D: NA
V: TRBV20-1
size: NA
length: 14
DNA: TGCAGTGCTAGTTTGGGGGACCCTACCTACGAGCAGTACTTC
CDR3: CSASLGDPTYEQYF

J: TRBJ1-2
D: NA
V: TRBV27
size: few
length: 16
DNA: TGTGCCAGCAGTTTAAATCCCAGTTCCCGCAACTATGGCTACACCTTC
CDR3: CASSLNPSSRNYGYTF

J: TRBJ2-7
D: TRBD2
V: TRBV6-1
size: many
length: 13
DNA: TGTGCCGTTTCAAGCGGGACCGCCTACGAGCAGTACTTC
CDR3: CAVSSGTAYEQYF

J: TRBJ2-3
D: NA
V: TRBV24-1
size: NA
length: 10
DNA: TGTGCCACCAGTGATTTAGCGCAGTATTTT
CDR3: CATSDLAQYF

J: TRBJ1-2
D: NA
V: TRBV2
size: NA
length: 13
DNA: TGTGCCAGCAGTGAACACATCGTCTATGGCTACACCTTC
CDR3: CASSEHIVYGYTF

J: TRBJ2-7
D: TRBD1
V: TRBV2
size: NA
length: 14
DNA: TGTGCCAGCATGAGGGGACAGGGACACTACGAGCAGTACTTC
CDR3: CASMRGQGHYEQYF

J: TRBJ1-3
D: NA
V: TRBV15
size: NA
length: 15
DNA: TGTGCCACCAGCAGAGATACCGTACCTGGAAGCACCATATATTTT
CDR3: CATSRDTVPGSTIYF

J: TRBJ1-2
D: NA
V: TRBV5-8
size: NA
length: 15
DNA: TGTGCCAGCAGCTTACGGGGGGCGGCCAACTATGGCTACACCTTC
CDR3: CASSLRGAANYGYTF

J: TRBJ1-6
D: NA
V: TRBV12-5
size: many
length: 17
DNA: TGTGCTAGTGGTTTGGTACCTACGGGGGCGCAGGGTTCACCCCTCCACTTT
CDR3: CASGLVPTGAQGSPLHF

J: TRBJ1-3
D: TRBD1
V: TRBV2
size: NA
length: 16
DNA: TGTGCCAGCAGTGAAGCGGAGGGGGCGAGTGGAAACACCATATATTTT
CDR3: CASSEAEGASGNTIYF

J: TRBJ2-7
D: NA
V: TRBV5-1
size: NA
length: 12
DNA: TGCGCCAGCAGCTTTTCCAGCGCCGAGCAGTACTTC
CDR3: CASSFSSAEQYF

J: TRBJ1-2
D: NA
V: TRBV20-1
size: NA
length: 9
DNA: TGCAGTGGGGTCTATGGCTACACCTTC
CDR3: CSGVYGYTF

J: TRBJ2-7
D: TRBD2
V: TRBV20-1
size: NA
length: 15
DNA: TGCAGTGCTATTCTAGCGGGAGGGATAGCCGGGGAGCAGTACTTC
CDR3: CSAILAGGIAGEQYF

J: TRBJ1-2
D: NA
V: TRBV20-1
size: few
length: 14
DNA: TGCAGTGCCCATGTGTCTACGGGACCTCGCGGCTACACCTTC
CDR3: CSAHVSTGPRGYTF

J: TRBJ1-2
D: NA
V: TRBV18
size: NA
length: 17
DNA: TGTGCCAGCTCACAGGACAGCGTCCCCCCGAGGGACTATGGCTACACCTTC
CDR3: CASSQDSVPPRDYGYTF

J: TRBJ1-3
D: NA
V: TRBV6-5
size: many
length: 15
DNA: TGTGCCAGCAGTTACTCTGAAGACTCTGGAAACACCATATATTTT
CDR3: CASSYSEDSGNTIYF

J: TRBJ2-3
D: NA
V: TRBV5-1
size: many
length: 17
DNA: TGCGCCAGCAGCTTGGATGGGTCTAGCTATGGCACAGATACGCAGTATTTT
CDR3: CASSLDGSSYGTDTQYF

J: TRBJ2-2
D: TRBD2
V: TRBV6-2/TRBV6-3
size: NA
length: 16
DNA: TGTGCCAGCAGTTACGGAAGCGGGAGAGGCACCGGGGAGCTGTTTTTT
CDR3: CASSYGSGRGTGELFF

J: TRBJ1-1
D: NA
V: TRBV20-1
size: once
length: 12
DNA: TGCAGTGCGGGAGGGGGGAACACTGAAGCTTTCTTT
CDR3: CSAGGGNTEAFF

J: TRBJ2-7
D: NA
V: TRBV9
size: many
length: 14
DNA: TGTGCCAGCAGCGTAGGCCCCTTCTCCTACGAGCAGTACTTC
CDR3: CASSVGPFSYEQYF

J: TRBJ2-2
D: NA
V: TRBV27
size: many
length: 12
DNA: TGTGCCAGCAGTTCGGGGACCGGGGAGCTGTTTTTT
CDR3: CASSSGTGELFF